The 17 T cell receptor beta chains reported below all come from one sample, sequenced in a study of a mutant IDH1 vaccine in newly diagnosed glioma. The time point here: week 11, during vaccination. Vaccination comprised doses that each held 300 ug of mutant IDH1 20-mer peptide, plus topical imiquimod. TCRdb keeps only in-frame clones here, not all; method: immunoSEQ multiplex PCR. The table has under 55,000 clones, 90% to 95% seen once. Their antigens remain unidentified. The source was PBMCs, collected from a glioma patient whose treatment included an IDH1 peptide vaccine. Receptors were obtained from a man aged 50-60 years with glioma.

The gene calls are TRBV7-8 and TRBJ2-5; TRBD1 agrees at 7 bases. J gave up 3 bases and V 5 bases, and 9 bases lay outside the gene matches. The germline V gene encodes CDR1 SGHVS and CDR2 FQNEAQ. The length of the CDR3 is 15 residues. The CDR3 loop is CASSHRDSPKETQYF. CDR3 in DNA: TGTGCCAGCAGCCACAGGGACAGCCCGAAAGAGACCCAGTACTTC.

V gene TRBV2 combines with J gene TRBJ1-3; D not certain. The CDR3 contains 15 residues. The V gene lost 5 bases and the J gene lost 0 bases, with 11 bases spanning the gap. Germline CDR1 and CDR2: SNHLY and FYNNEI. Written as DNA, the CDR3 is TGTGCCAGCAGTAGGGAACCACCCTCTGGAAACACCATATATTTT. Its translation is CASSREPPSGNTIYF.

The chain has TRBV10-1 and TRBJ1-3; D may be TRBD1 (5 bases). The CDR3 contains 15 residues. Trimming took off 6 bases at V and 2 bases at J, with 14 bases between the two ends. Looked up from germline, CDR1 is WNHNN and CDR2 is SYGVQD (reference sequence). The CDR3 region has the DNA TGCGCCAGCAGCCCGACATCGGGGGCTGGAAACACCATATATTTT. Translation: CASSPTSGAGNTIYF.

The chain has TRBV10-2 and TRBJ2-1, with TRBD1 matching 8 bases. The CDR3 length is 14 residues. V shed 6 bases and J 8 bases; nucleotides not matched to a gene: 9. CDR1 and CDR2 from the germline V gene are WSHSY and SAAADI. CDR3 protein: CASRTRDRWDEQFF. The CDR3 DNA reads as TGCGCCAGCAGGACGCGGGACAGGTGGGATGAGCAGTTCTTC.

The CDR3 loop reads CASSGMETQYF. The CDR3 DNA reads as TGTGCCAGCAGTGGCATGGAGACCCAGTACTTC. The V call is TRBV25-1, the J call TRBJ2-5; D not certain. Germline values: CDR1 MGHDK, CDR2 SYGVNS. Trimming took off 4 bases at V and 5 bases at J, with 5 bases between the two ends. The CDR3 contains 11 residues. The full variable domain, with the rest looked up from reference TRBV25-1 and TRBJ2-5, is EADIYQTPRYLVIGTGKKITLECSQTMGHDKMYWYQQDPGMELHLIHYSYGVNSTEKGDLSSESTVSRIRTEHFPLTLESARPSHTSQYLCASSGMETQYFGPGTRLLVL.

The V call is TRBV19, the J call TRBJ1-1; D uncertain. V shed 2 bases and J shed 4 bases, with 14 bases lying between them. This CDR3 spans 15 amino acids. Germline values: CDR1 LNHDA, CDR2 SQIVND (reference sequence). The CDR3, as DNA: TGTGCCAGTAGTATAAATAATCTCGAGGGCACTGAAGCTTTCTTT. Translation gives CASSINNLEGTEAFF.

V usage is TRBV7-2 and J usage is TRBJ2-1, with TRBD2 identical over 10 bases. The V and J ends lost 7 bases and 2 bases, in that order; junction bases with no gene match: 5. The CDR3 is 15 residues long. The germline V gene encodes CDR1 SGHTA and CDR2 FQGNSA. The CDR3 coding sequence is TGTGCCAGCACCGAGAGCGGGGGGGCCTACAATGAGCAGTTCTTC. This codes for CASTESGGAYNEQFF. Using reference TRBV7-2 and TRBJ2-1 for the parts outside the CDR3, the full variable domain is GAGVSQSPSNKVTEKGKDVELRCDPISGHTALYWYRQSLGQGLEFLIYFQGNSAPDKSGLPSDRFSAERTGGSVSTLTIQRTQQEDSAVYLCASTESGGAYNEQFFGPGTRLTVL.

The chain uses TRBV14 and TRBJ2-7, with D possibly matching TRBD1 (6 bases). The CDR3 loop spans 14 amino acids. The V end was cut by 4 bases, the J end by 2 bases, with 12 bases between. Germline CDR1 reads SGHDN; CDR2 reads FVKESK. This chain's CDR3 is CASSPQDRTYEQYF. The CDR3, as DNA: TGTGCCAGCAGCCCGCAAGACAGGACCTACGAGCAGTACTTC.

The chain joins TRBV2 to TRBJ1-5; the match to TRBD1 covers 8 bases. CDR3 size: 15 residues. Trimming removed 6 bases from V and 2 bases from J; junction bases left unmatched: 6. CDR1 is SNHLY, CDR2 FYNNEI, per germline. The CDR3 reads CASRGQGGGNQPQHF. CDR3 coding DNA: TGTGCCAGCAGAGGACAGGGTGGTGGCAATCAGCCCCAGCATTTT.

The chain links TRBV7-9 to TRBJ2-7; TRBD1 agrees at 7 bases. The CDR3 totals 15 residues. Losses at the gene ends were 5 bases for V and 3 bases for J; bases not matched to a gene: 10. CDR1 and CDR2 (germline): SEHNR, FQNEAQ (reference sequence). The CDR3 reads CASSRPGTAFYEQYF. In nucleotides, the CDR3 is TGTGCCAGCAGCCGACCGGGGACAGCCTTCTACGAGCAGTACTTC.

The genes are TRBV7-2 and TRBJ2-1; 11 nucleotides match TRBD2. CDR1 is SGHTA, CDR2 FQGNSA, per germline. V was pared by 4 bases and J by 4 bases, with 3 bases of the junction left unmatched. This CDR3 is 15 amino acids long. CDR3 protein: CASSSSSGGYNEQFF. The CDR3, as DNA: TGTGCCAGCAGCTCATCTAGCGGGGGGTACAATGAGCAGTTCTTC.

This chain joins TRBV1 and TRBJ2-2; the table names TRBD1, a call not compared with the DNA. TRBV1 is an annotated pseudogene. CDR3 length: 15 amino acids. In nucleotides, the CDR3 is TGCACACCGGGACAGGGGGCTCCCAACACCGGGGAGCTGTTTTTT. Translating it yields CTPGQGAPNTGELFF.

The rearrangement uses TRBV25-1 and TRBJ1-2; unclear D gene. Trimming left V 6 bases short and J 7 bases short, with 18 bases between. The germline CDR1 and CDR2 sequences are MGHDK and SYGVNS. The CDR3 totals 14 residues. CDR3 loop: CASSDLGLGFGYTF. In DNA form, the CDR3 reads TGTGCCAGCAGCGACCTAGGGTTGGGGTTTGGCTACACCTTC.

The chain uses TRBV30 and TRBJ2-3; 7 bases match TRBD2. The germline gives CDR1 GTSNPN, CDR2 SVGIG (reference sequence). This CDR3 comprises 20 residues. The V segment lost 2 bases and the J segment 3 bases; nucleotides outside the gene matches: 23. DNA for the CDR3: TGTGCCTGGAGTTCCCCGACACCTGGGACTACCTTCCGGGGGACAGATACGCAGTATTTT. Protein: CAWSSPTPGTTFRGTDTQYF.

The CDR3 region is CASSQAWGGREAKNIQYF. CDR3 nucleotides: TGCGCCAGCAGCCAAGCCTGGGGGGGGAGGGAGGCCAAAAACATTCAGTACTTC. The V gene is TRBV4-3, the J gene TRBJ2-4; 7 bases map to TRBD2. The trim removed 1 base at V and 1 base at J, leaving 10 bases unmatched. The CDR3 runs 18 residues. The germline CDR1 and CDR2 sequences are LGHNA and YSLEER.

The chain recombines TRBV5-1 with TRBJ2-7, with D perhaps being TRBD1 or TRBD2 (6 bases each). CDR1 is SGHRS, CDR2 YFSETQ, per germline. CDR3 size: 13 residues. Trimming left V 4 bases short and J 4 bases short, with 12 bases between. The CDR3 region has the DNA TGCGCCAGCAGCCCATCGGGGGCGTACGAGCAGTACTTC. It yields the protein CASSPSGAYEQYF.

The rearrangement uses TRBV11-3 and TRBJ1-1, with TRBD1 as a possible D gene (6 bases). Trimming left V 4 bases short and J 0 bases short, with 12 bases between. CDR1 and CDR2 from the germline V gene are SGHNT and YENEEA. The CDR3 runs to 15 residues. DNA of the CDR3: TGTGCCAGCAGCTGGGGGCAGGAGATGAACACTGAAGCTTTCTTT. Translation gives CASSWGQEMNTEAFF.